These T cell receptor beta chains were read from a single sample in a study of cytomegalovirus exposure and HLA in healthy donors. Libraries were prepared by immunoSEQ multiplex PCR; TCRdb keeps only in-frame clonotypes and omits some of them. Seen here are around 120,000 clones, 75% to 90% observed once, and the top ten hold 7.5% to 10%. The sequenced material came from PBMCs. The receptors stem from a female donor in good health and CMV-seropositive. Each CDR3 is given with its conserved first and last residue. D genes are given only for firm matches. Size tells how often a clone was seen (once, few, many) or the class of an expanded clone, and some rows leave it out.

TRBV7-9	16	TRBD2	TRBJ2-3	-	CASSFLAGIRTDTQYF	TGTGCCAGCAGCTTTCTAGCGGGGATACGCACAGATACGCAGTATTTT
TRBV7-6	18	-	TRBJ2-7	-	CASSFGAGAASASYEQYF	TGTGCCAGCAGCTTCGGTGCAGGGGCCGCCTCTGCGTCCTACGAGCAGTACTTC
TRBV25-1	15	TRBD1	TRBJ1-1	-	CASSPFRGRSTEAFF	TGTGCCAGCAGTCCGTTCAGGGGGCGTAGTACTGAAGCTTTCTTT
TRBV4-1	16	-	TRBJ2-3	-	CASSQGGRGGVDTQYF	TGCGCCAGCAGCCAAGGGGGACGGGGAGGAGTTGATACGCAGTATTTT
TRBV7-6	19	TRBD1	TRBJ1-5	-	CASSLVSQGTPRSNQPQHF	TGTGCCAGCAGCTTAGTTTCACAGGGGACCCCTCGTAGCAATCAGCCCCAGCATTTT
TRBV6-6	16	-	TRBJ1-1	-	CASSYSRGQMNTEAFF	TGTGCCAGCAGTTACTCGCGGGGGCAGATGAACACTGAAGCTTTCTTT
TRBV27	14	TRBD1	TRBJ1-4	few	CASSPTGGNEKLFF	TGTGCCAGCAGTCCGACAGGGGGTAATGAAAAACTGTTTTTT
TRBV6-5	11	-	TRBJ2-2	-	CASSSAGELFF	TGTGCCAGCAGTTCCGCCGGGGAGCTGTTTTTT
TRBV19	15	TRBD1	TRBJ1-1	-	CASSPGTGWNTEAFF	TGTGCCAGTAGTCCCGGGACAGGGTGGAACACTGAAGCTTTCTTT
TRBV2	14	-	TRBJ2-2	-	CASSDAGAPGELFF	TGTGCCAGCAGTGATGCGGGGGCCCCCGGGGAGCTGTTTTTT
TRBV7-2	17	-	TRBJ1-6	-	CASSLEGRGRRDSPLHF	TGTGCCAGCAGCTTAGAAGGGAGGGGGAGGCGGGATTCACCCCTCCACTTT
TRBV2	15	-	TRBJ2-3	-	CASSVSGGYGDTQYF	TGTGCCAGCAGTGTATCCGGGGGATATGGAGATACGCAGTATTTT
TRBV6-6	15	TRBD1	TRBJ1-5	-	CASLWDRGGNQPQHF	TGTGCCAGCCTATGGGACAGGGGAGGTAATCAGCCCCAGCATTTT
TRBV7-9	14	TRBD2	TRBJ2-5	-	CASSASGAQETQYF	TGTGCCAGCAGCGCGAGCGGGGCCCAAGAGACCCAGTACTTC